This passage covers 5 T cell receptor beta chains from one sample sequenced in a study of blood T cell repertoires in COVID-19. Sequencing was performed with immunoSEQ multiplex PCR; in TCRdb, only in-frame clones are kept and a portion is missing. The profile shows roughly 200,000 clones, roughly 88% of them singletons. Sequencing input: peripheral blood. These receptors were obtained from a man between 18 and 35 years old with active or convalescent COVID-19.

The CDR3 nucleotides read TGTGCCAGCAGCTTGGACAGGGGGGAAAGGTCACCCCTCCACTTT. Translated, it gives CASSLDRGERSPLHF. This sequence joins TRBV5-4 and TRBJ1-6; TRBD1 aligns across 8 bases. This CDR3 has 15 amino acids. With 0 bases clipped from V and 10 bases from J, the junction kept 6 bases outside the gene matches. The V gene's germline CDR1 is SGHNT and CDR2 YYREEE (reference sequence). Together with reference TRBV5-4 and TRBJ1-6, the CDR3 gives the full variable domain: ETGVTQSPTHLIKTRGQQVTLRCSSQSGHNTVSWYQQALGQGPQFIFQYYREEENGRGNFPPRFSGLQFPNYSSELNVNALELDDSALYLCASSLDRGERSPLHFGNGTRLTVT.

This clone was seen just once. V is TRBV11-2 and J is TRBJ1-5; 7 bases agree with TRBD1. V was pared by 5 bases and J by 2 bases, with 6 bases of the junction left unmatched. Germline V gene lookup returns CDR1 SGHAT and CDR2 FQNNGV. CDR3 length: 15 residues. The CDR3 protein is CASSRDRVGNQPQHF. CDR3 DNA: TGTGCCAGCAGCCGAGACAGGGTGGGCAATCAGCCCCAGCATTTT.

The V gene is TRBV5-1, the J gene TRBJ2-5, with D perhaps TRBD2 (5 bases). This CDR3 comprises 13 residues. With 3 bases removed from V and 3 bases from J, the gap between germline ends came to 9 bases. Germline V CDR1 and CDR2: SGHRS, YFSETQ. The CDR3 coding sequence is TGCGCCAGCAGCTGGTACGGGAAAGAGACCCAGTACTTC. Residues: CASSWYGKETQYF.

The table lists this clone with a count of one. The chain uses TRBV24-1 and TRBJ2-2; 13 nucleotides line up with TRBD2. The CDR3 is 16 amino acids. The V and J ends lost 3 bases and 6 bases, in that order; junction bases with no gene match: 3. Germline V gives CDR1 KGHDR, CDR2 SFDVKD. The CDR3 loop reads CATSDRLAGGAGELFF. The CDR3 nucleotides read TGTGCCACCAGTGATCGACTAGCGGGAGGAGCCGGGGAGCTGTTTTTT.

The rearrangement joins TRBV5-1 to TRBJ2-4; D may be TRBD1 (5 bases). This CDR3 has 14 residues. Germline CDR1 SGHRS, CDR2 YFSETQ. The V end was cut by 2 bases, the J end by 2 bases, with 8 bases between. DNA of the CDR3: TGCGCCAGCAGCTTTTCAGGGTCCAAAAACATTCAGTACTTC. This sequence encodes CASSFSGSKNIQYF. Full variable domain (outside the CDR3, taken from reference TRBV5-1 and TRBJ2-4): KAGVTQTPRYLIKTRGQQVTLSCSPISGHRSVSWYQQTPGQGLQFLFEYFSETQRNKGNFPGRFSGRQFSNSRSEMNVSTLELGDSALYLCASSFSGSKNIQYFGAGTRLSVL.